This TCR beta chain came from a study of regulatory T cells in long-lasting Graves disease (TCRdb year 2021). Turning to the overall study: Antithyroid drugs had been taken for less than 3 months by newly diagnosed Graves' disease patients. Peripheral blood TCR sequencing and RNA sequencing compared persistent Graves' disease patients with newly diagnosed Graves' disease patients. The study was conducted in China and was registered as a clinical trial. TCR sequencing covered roughly 13 persistent and approximately 20 newly diagnosed Graves' disease patients, 33 samples in total. The paper's findings and limits, for the study overall: As a limitation, the authors acknowledged that the small sample size may reduce accuracy. Persistent disease showed preferential use of TRBV28, TRBJ1-2 and TRBJ2-5, whereas newly diagnosed disease favored TRBV20-1 and TRBJ2-1. Only the TCR beta chain was sequenced and analyzed. Peripheral blood alone was examined, since thyroid tissue, which constituted the primary lesion, could not be accessed. Persistent patients shared more public clonotypes among themselves (under 3,000) than newly diagnosed patients did (roughly 920). Persistent Graves' disease patients showed lower TCR Shannon entropy and fewer highly expanded clones than newly diagnosed patients, suggesting clonal expansion.

Receptor amplification or capture employed multiplex PCR. TCRdb names Illumina HiSeq 4000 as the instrument used. CDR3 regions were amplified by Arm-PCR with iRepertoire HTBI primers to construct TCR beta libraries. Before sequencing, the PCR products underwent gel purification. The authors' pipeline ran thus. Gene usage analysis of CDR3 amino acid clonotypes used the approximately 62 TRBV and fewer than 15 TRBJ segments found across samples. COPE and FqMerger were used to merge filtered high-quality paired reads into contigs. BLAST was used to align contigs to IMGT TRBV, TRBD and TRBJ reference genes, and CDR3 was defined according to IMGT. Clonotypes above 0.1% frequency were classified as highly expanded clones. Repertoire diversity was measured by Shannon entropy, and V-J evenness by the Gini coefficient. A clonotype found in more than one individual was treated as public. TCRdb trimmed public reads at Q25 via fastp, called clones via MiXCR and kept in-frame beta chains. Duplicate CDR3 protein sequences are folded into a single record with the most common DNA and genes. The V and J calls were determined by TCRdb, not by the authors. This sample holds about 430,000 distinct CDR3 sequences; about 15% were observed only once. The ten largest clones add up to over 7.5% of the sample.

This clonotype has only a few counts. Its specific antigen is unknown. No base qualities exist here, and no much larger clone lies one base off it. Taken with the paper, the label for time point translates to: newly diagnosed GD, antithyroid drugs for less than 3 months. For both TCR sequencing and RNA sequencing, RNA was extracted from PBMCs using TRIzol. The diagnosis of Graves' disease was made according to American Thyroid Association guidelines. Recruitment of patients was carried out at an endocrinology department in Xi'an, China. Each patient gave approximately 9.7 milliliters of peripheral blood, collected in an EDTA anticoagulant tube. Ficoll Paque Plus density gradient separation was used to isolate PBMCs, and no further T cell sorting was performed. An Agilent 2100 Bioanalyzer and agarose gel were used to check RNA quality, while a NanoDrop 2000 measured RNA concentration. CDR3 length: 16 amino acids, cysteine to phenylalanine. CDR3 DNA only is kept here, 48 bases in frame from base 1. Trimming at the junction amounts to 1 base on V and 7 bases on J, and the germline ends lie 16 bases apart. The germline V gene sets CDR1 to LGHNA and CDR2 to YSLEER.

The sample was also linked to a second study, of T cells in Graves' hyperthyroidism and ophthalmopathy. Per that second paper: Graves' hyperthyroidism was defined as stable when no progression to ophthalmopathy occurred over 18 months of follow-up. Hyperthyroidism patients were newly diagnosed, had a disease duration of under 2 months, and were aged 18 to 65 years. Any patient with an uncontrolled infection, another autoimmune disease, pregnancy or lactation was excluded. Diagnoses relied on clinical symptoms, serum thyroxine and TRAb, thyroid ultrasound and orbital computed tomography. A first-round RT-PCR of the TCR CDR3 used the HTBI primer set with the Qiagen OneStep RT-PCR kit. Most expanded thyroid clonotypes (frequency above 0.001) were also detected in blood, suggesting blood repertoires may reflect thyroid immune responses. A model built on a 13 V-J signature distinguished ophthalmopathy from stable hyperthyroidism, reaching about 88% sensitivity and around 81% specificity in cross-validation and 80%/75% in testing. In validation, the model predicted progression to ophthalmopathy with 60% to 71% sensitivity and around 72% specificity, a median of roughly seven months before onset. A discovery cohort of about a hundred patients, roughly 45 with Graves' ophthalmopathy and 55 to 60 with stable Graves' hyperthyroidism, was used to find distinguishing TCR V-J signatures. An independent validation cohort of about 19 hyperthyroidism patients and some 15 patients who later progressed to ophthalmopathy tested prospective prediction of ophthalmopathy. The roughly 100 discovery patients were randomly divided into training and test sets at a 7:3 ratio. Thyroid tissue and blood T-cell repertoires from six Graves' hyperthyroidism patients were also compared in the study. After sampling, hyperthyroidism patients received methimazole starting at 30 mg daily, and ophthalmopathy patients received high-dose intravenous methylprednisolone. Libraries were constructed in a second round of multiplex PCR, after which size selection and purification were performed. The libraries were sequenced on an Illumina HiSeq2000 using paired-end 100 bp reads. Raw data were processed with SOAPnuke, discarding reads with adapters, uncalled bases, mean Phred below 15, or no exact constant-primer or identifier match. COPE v1.2.5 was used to merge high-quality paired reads, and clonotypes were defined as unique nucleotide sequences. Clonotypes were aligned to IMGT TRBV, TRBD and TRBJ reference segments using MiTCR v1.1. Only V-J combinations with frequency above 0.0001, covering 99.2% of repertoires, were analysed. A TCS score was defined as the ratio of F50 (clonal expansion) to E x V (chaos), with BLOSUM62-based TCRdist applied between CDR3 peptides within each V-J. Welch's t-statistics and random forest reduced around 510 V-J features to around 14, which were used in a naive Bayes classifier (R e1071). No statistical method was used to fix the sample size in advance, and group allocation was not hidden from the investigators. According to the paper, TCR Vbeta CDR3 sequencing was carried out on around 140 peripheral blood samples, which came from approximately 41 ophthalmopathy, under 85 hyperthyroidism and about 17 progressor patients.

The specimen was peripheral blood mononuclear cells (PBMCs), collected at new diagnosis, from a patient treated with antithyroid drugs. The source of this sequence is a woman in her thirties or forties with Graves disease. Donor details come from another sample of the same person, matched by shared clones. This sequence uses TRBV4-3 and TRBJ2-2, with a weak D call of TRBD1 (8 bases match). Here is the DNA: TGCGCCAGCAGCCAAGTTGGACAGGGCGGGAGCGGGGAGCTGTTTTTT. Its protein product is CASSQVGQGGSGELFF.